These T cell receptor beta chains were read from a single sample in a study of blood T cells in healthy people across ages. TCRdb redid the calling of the 5' RACE reads with MiXCR, one entry per CDR3 protein. This table has some 780,000 distinct CDR3 sequences, roughly three fifths appearing once. Sequencing used blood. The receptors originated from a man aged 35-49 years in good health. CDR3s include the opening cysteine and the closing phenylalanine or tryptophan. The order of the fields is clone size, CDR3 length, J gene, V gene, D gene, CDR3 protein, CDR3 DNA. D genes are given only for firm matches. The size of a clone is reported for some rows only, either as once, few or many, or as a class for expanded clones.

.,11,TRBJ2-3,TRBV12-3/TRBV12-4,.,CASSWAGTQYF,TGTGCCAGCAGTTGGGCGGGTACGCAGTATTTT
few,13,TRBJ2-7,TRBV6-1,.,CASSTALQYEQYF,TGTGCCAGCAGTACAGCTCTACAGTACGAGCAGTACTTC
few,19,TRBJ2-1,TRBV7-2,TRBD1,CASSSRGTGGQVSYNEQFF,TGTGCCAGCAGCTCCCGCGGGACAGGGGGCCAGGTCTCCTACAATGAGCAGTTCTTC
few,17,TRBJ2-7,TRBV5-1,TRBD2,CASSLTFRTSGRDEQYF,TGCGCCAGCAGCTTGACATTCCGGACTAGCGGGAGGGACGAGCAGTACTTC
.,18,TRBJ2-7,TRBV7-2,TRBD2,CASSLTSATRLQPYEQYF,TGTGCCAGCAGCTTAACTAGCGCCACGAGATTACAGCCCTACGAGCAGTACTTC
.,16,TRBJ2-5,TRBV2,TRBD2,CASWASGRVHQETQYF,TGTGCCAGCTGGGCTAGCGGGAGGGTGCACCAAGAGACCCAGTACTTC
.,12,TRBJ2-7,TRBV7-9,.,CASSPADYEQYF,TGTGCCAGCAGCCCAGCTGACTACGAGCAGTACTTC
.,14,TRBJ2-3,TRBV12-3/TRBV12-4,TRBD2,CASSAGGAPDTQYF,TGTGCCAGCAGCGCCGGGGGGGCCCCAGATACGCAGTATTTT
.,18,TRBJ2-5,TRBV20-1,TRBD2,CSARWVKGRLAGDETQYF,TGCAGTGCTAGATGGGTAAAGGGTCGACTAGCGGGGGATGAGACCCAGTACTTC
.,19,TRBJ2-1,TRBV10-3,TRBD2,CAISLFLAGGPGPHNEQFF,TGTGCCATCAGTCTTTTTCTAGCGGGAGGGCCGGGGCCCCACAATGAGCAGTTCTTC
.,14,TRBJ2-1,TRBV7-2,TRBD2,CASSQSGVNNEQFF,TGTGCCAGCAGCCAAAGCGGGGTAAACAATGAGCAGTTCTTC
.,16,TRBJ2-5,TRBV6-1,TRBD1,CASSEVGQGARETQYF,TGTGCCAGCAGTGAAGTGGGACAGGGGGCGAGGGAGACCCAGTACTTC
.,16,TRBJ2-3,TRBV10-3,TRBD2,CAISGAGSGVTDTQYF,TGTGCCATCAGTGGGGCTGGGAGCGGGGTCACAGATACGCAGTATTTT
few,14,TRBJ1-2,TRBV20-1,.,CSAVTGVAGRGYTF,TGCAGTGCTGTAACCGGGGTAGCAGGTCGTGGCTACACCTTC
.,15,TRBJ2-5,TRBV9,.,CASSVSGRSSETQYF,TGTGCCAGCAGCGTTTCCGGGAGATCATCAGAGACCCAGTACTTC
.,18,TRBJ2-6,TRBV6-2/TRBV6-3,TRBD1,CASSKPGQGVSGANVLTF,TGTGCCAGCAGTAAACCGGGACAGGGCGTCTCTGGGGCCAACGTCCTGACTTTC
.,13,TRBJ2-6,TRBV20-1,.,CSAPGTGANVLTF,TGCAGTGCTCCAGGTACTGGGGCCAACGTCCTGACTTTC
many,13,TRBJ2-5,TRBV7-2,.,CASSAIAAETQYF,TGTGCCAGCAGTGCCATTGCAGCGGAGACCCAGTACTTC
.,15,TRBJ2-2,TRBV5-1,TRBD2,CASKLIAGAHGELFF,TGCGCCAGCAAGTTGATAGCGGGAGCTCACGGGGAGCTGTTTTTT
.,15,TRBJ1-1,TRBV5-1,.,CASSLETGSGTEAFF,TGCGCCAGCAGCTTGGAAACAGGGTCAGGCACTGAAGCTTTCTTT
.,15,TRBJ2-3,TRBV20-1,TRBD2,CSAKRAGGRGDTQYF,TGCAGTGCAAAAAGAGCGGGGGGCAGAGGAGATACGCAGTATTTT
.,17,TRBJ2-3,TRBV6-2/TRBV6-3,.,CASSYFLGEVTTDTQYF,TGTGCCAGCAGTTACTTCCTTGGTGAGGTCACCACAGATACGCAGTATTTT
.,17,TRBJ1-1,TRBV7-9,TRBD1,CASSSPGGISSGTEAFF,TGTGCCAGCAGCTCCCCAGGGGGGATCTCTTCTGGCACTGAAGCTTTCTTT
.,15,TRBJ1-2,TRBV7-9,.,CASTIRLQGPYGYTF,TGTGCCAGCACCATTCGGCTACAGGGACCCTATGGCTACACCTTC
.,18,TRBJ2-5,TRBV7-8,.,CASSLLGRSGQDQETQYF,TGTGCCAGCAGCTTATTAGGGAGGTCAGGGCAGGACCAAGAGACCCAGTACTTC
few,13,TRBJ2-7,TRBV25-1,.,CASRVTPRYEQYF,TGTGCCAGCAGGGTGACTCCAAGGTACGAGCAGTACTTC
.,16,TRBJ1-2,TRBV7-8,TRBD1,CASSSLLGDRVNGYTF,TGTGCCAGCAGCTCCTTATTGGGCGACAGGGTGAATGGCTACACCTTC
.,13,TRBJ2-1,TRBV11-2,.,CAGERSSYNEQFF,TGTGCCGGCGAGAGGAGCTCCTACAATGAGCAGTTCTTC